This T cell receptor (beta chain) was documented in a study of T-cell reconstitution after alpha-beta-depleted transplantation in children. CDR3 length: 15 residues. Germline values: CDR1 SGHVS, CDR2 FQNEAQ. Trimming removed 2 bases from V and 6 bases from J, with 13 bases in between. A library of TCRbeta sequences, prepared with unique molecular identifiers, was generated. Each CDR3 protein gets one entry after TCRdb re-called the PCR reads with MiXCR. Found here are a few hundred thousand distinct CDR3 sequences, 13% of them singletons; the top ten hold about 4.5%. This clonotype was seen at least ten times.

The source is a human donor who donated a stem cell graft to a child with Fanconi anemia. The V call is TRBV7-8, the J call TRBJ2-2; D possibly matches TRBD1 or TRBD2 (5 bases each). The sample consisted of PBMCs, taken from the stem cell graft. Here the CDR3 DNA reads TGTGCCAGCAGCTTATACAGGACTCAGTCCGGGGAGCTGTTTTTT. It translates to CASSLYRTQSGELFF.